This TCR beta chain comes out of a study of cytomegalovirus exposure and HLA in healthy donors. Study conclusions and caveats: Earlier findings revealed that most TCR beta V segments proved productive either about 87% or about 30% of the time. Later work associated roughly 15,000 TCR beta sequences with HLA alleles at 0.05 false discovery rate.

In germline, CDR1 is MNHEY, CDR2 SMNVEV (reference sequence). This CDR3 contains 16 residues. The V gene lost 4 bases and the J gene lost 4 bases, with 16 bases spanning the gap. A note on this clone: What it binds is not known.

The PCR employed 60 Vbeta primers together with 13 Jbeta primers. TCRdb's copy holds only in-frame clones and misses some; the assay was immunoSEQ multiplex PCR. The profile shows more than 200,000 clones, 82% of them singletons. The chain uses TRBV27 and TRBJ2-2; D is ambiguous. The sample was PBMCs. The receptor was isolated from a man aged 40-49 years in good health and CMV-seropositive. CDR3 coding DNA: TGTGCCAGCAGTTCCCCCCACACCGGGTCCACCGGGGAGCTGTTTTTT. Its translation is CASSSPHTGSTGELFF.